The rows below give T cell receptor beta chains drawn from one sample of a study of T-cell memory formation after mild COVID-19. TCRdb re-derived calls from the 5' RACE reads in MiXCR, one entry per CDR3 protein. The sample includes about 560,000 distinct CDR3 sequences, roughly 17% of them seen just once. Material: PBMCs or a T cell subset sorted from them (not recorded which). All receptors come from an adult woman who had mild COVID-19 (a few samples of this study predate the infection). Cell type and time point are not known. Each CDR3 is given with its conserved first and last residue. Each record gives: V gene, D gene, J gene, clone size, CDR3 DNA, CDR3 protein. A D gene is named only where the DNA matches it firmly. A row's size may be missing; if present it is once, few, many or a size class.

TRBV18	.	TRBJ2-7	.	TGTGCCAGCTCACCACCGGGTAGTCGGGGTTCGGAGCAGTACTTC	CASSPPGSRGSEQYF
TRBV6-1	.	TRBJ1-2	.	TGTGCCAGCAGGGAAGGGGGTTCTAACTATGGCTACACCTTC	CASREGGSNYGYTF
TRBV3-1	.	TRBJ1-6	.	TGTGCCAGCAGCCAAGGACTGAACAATTCACCCCTCCACTTT	CASSQGLNNSPLHF
TRBV27	.	TRBJ2-1	few	TGTGCCAGCAGTGAAACTCTGAAGATCTTTAATGAGCAGTTCTTC	CASSETLKIFNEQFF
TRBV10-3	TRBD1	TRBJ1-2	.	TGTGCCATCAGTGACCCCAGGACAGGGATTAACTATGGCTACACCTTC	CAISDPRTGINYGYTF
TRBV7-8	TRBD1	TRBJ1-5	few	TGTGCCAGCAGCTTAGAAGCGACAGGGGGCTTAGGGCCCCAGCATTTT	CASSLEATGGLGPQHF
TRBV9	TRBD1	TRBJ1-6	many	TGTGCCAGCAGCCCCCGGACAGGGGAGAGTAATTCACCCCTCCACTTT	CASSPRTGESNSPLHF
TRBV20-1	.	TRBJ2-5	few	TGCAGTGCTAGGTCCAGTTGGGAGACCCAGTACTTC	CSARSSWETQYF
TRBV5-4	TRBD1	TRBJ1-2	few	TGTGCCAGCAGTTCCCCTCATGACAGGGACTATGGCTACACCTTC	CASSSPHDRDYGYTF
TRBV4-3	TRBD1	TRBJ1-1	few	TGCGCCAGCAGCCAAGATTCCGGGACAGTCGCTTTCTTT	CASSQDSGTVAFF
TRBV4-3	.	TRBJ2-2	few	TGCGCCAGCAGCCAAGGGGTCATACAAACCGGGGAGCTGTTTTTT	CASSQGVIQTGELFF
TRBV6-2/TRBV6-3	TRBD2	TRBJ2-7	.	TGTGCCAGCAGCCCGGTCGCTAGCGGGACAAGCTCCTACGAGCAGTACTTC	CASSPVASGTSSYEQYF
TRBV12-3/TRBV12-4	TRBD1	TRBJ2-7	.	TGTGCCAGCAGTATAAACAGGGGTGAGCAGTACTTC	CASSINRGEQYF
TRBV27	TRBD1	TRBJ1-2	few	TGTGCCAGCAGGCTAACAGGGGGATATGGCTACACCTTC	CASRLTGGYGYTF
TRBV15	TRBD1	TRBJ1-2	few	TGTGCCACCACTGAGACAGGGGGGCTCTATGGCTACACCTTC	CATTETGGLYGYTF
TRBV4-3	.	TRBJ1-2	few	TGCGCCAGCAGCCAAGACCTGAGGGGAGGCTACACCTTC	CASSQDLRGGYTF
TRBV7-2	.	TRBJ2-3	few	TGTGCCAGCAGCGCCCACACGTCCCCAGATACGCAGTATTTT	CASSAHTSPDTQYF
TRBV9	.	TRBJ2-2	many	TGTGCCAGCAGCGTAGGTAACGTCAACACCGGGGAGCTGTTTTTT	CASSVGNVNTGELFF
TRBV20-1	TRBD1	TRBJ1-2	.	TGCAGTGCTAGACGTGGACAGGGGGATTATGGCTACACCTTC	CSARRGQGDYGYTF